A selection of T cell receptor beta chains follows, all from one sample in a study of T cell responses to AZD1222 COVID-19 vaccine. This table comes from immunoSEQ multiplex PCR, and its TCRdb copy is limited to in-frame clones, with some not included. Here the sample spans 150,000 or so clones, 88% being singletons. Sequences were derived from peripheral blood, sampled on day 0 of AZD1222 vaccination. The receptor source for this set is an adult in good health. The CDR3 runs from the conserved cysteine through the conserved F or W. Each record gives: V gene, D gene, J gene, clone size, CDR3 DNA, CDR3 protein. D genes are given only for firm matches. Expanded clones are given a class, and other clones once, few, many or no size at all.

TRBV7-6	TRBD1	TRBJ2-5	NA	TGTGCCAGCAGCGTCCAGGGGGCGCGGGAGACCCAGTACTTC	CASSVQGARETQYF
TRBV19	NA	TRBJ1-5	NA	TGTGCCAGTACAGGGGTCCTGAATCAGCCCCAGCATTTT	CASTGVLNQPQHF
TRBV2	NA	TRBJ2-3	NA	TGTGCCAGCAGGGAAAAGGGGGATACGCAGTATTTT	CASREKGDTQYF
TRBV6-6	NA	TRBJ1-5	NA	TGTGCCAGCAGTGCGGACGGAAGCAATCAGCCCCAGCATTTT	CASSADGSNQPQHF
TRBV19	TRBD1	TRBJ1-1	NA	TGTGCCAGTAGGAGACAGGGTTGGACTGAAGCTTTCTTT	CASRRQGWTEAFF
TRBV7-6	NA	TRBJ1-1	NA	TGTGCCAGCAGCTTAGTGGGGCAGAACACTGAAGCTTTCTTT	CASSLVGQNTEAFF
TRBV29-1	TRBD1	TRBJ1-1	NA	TGCAGCGTGCGTACCGGGACAGGGCAGACTGAAGCTTTCTTT	CSVRTGTGQTEAFF
TRBV14	TRBD1	TRBJ1-6	NA	TGTGCCAGCAGCCTTGACAGGGTTATATTCTCACCCCTCCACTTT	CASSLDRVIFSPLHF
TRBV29-1	TRBD1	TRBJ2-5	NA	TGCAGCGTTGGTGGGGGACAGGGAGAGACCCAGTACTTC	CSVGGGQGETQYF
TRBV6-6	NA	TRBJ1-6	NA	TGTGCCAGCTGTTCCCGTCAGGATCTCCCCCTCCACTTT	CASCSRQDLPLHF
TRBV19	NA	TRBJ1-6	once	TGTGCCAGTAGTGCACAGGATTCACCCCTCCACTTT	CASSAQDSPLHF
TRBV3-1/TRBV3-2	NA	TRBJ1-6	once	TGTGCCAGCAGTGTAACAGAATATAATTCACCCCTCCACTTT	CASSVTEYNSPLHF
TRBV6-5	TRBD1	TRBJ1-3	medium-sized	TGTGCCAGCACCCGGGACAGGTACTCTGGAAACACCATATATTTT	CASTRDRYSGNTIYF
TRBV11-2	NA	TRBJ1-4	few	TGTGCCAGCAGCTTATTTTCAGGGGCCGCAACTAATGAAAAACTGTTTTTT	CASSLFSGAATNEKLFF
TRBV3-1/TRBV3-2	NA	TRBJ1-6	NA	TGTGCCAGCAGCCAAGTAGGCCTGTTCCTTTATAATTCACCCCTCCACTTT	CASSQVGLFLYNSPLHF
TRBV2	NA	TRBJ1-2	NA	TGTGCCAGCAGTGAACACAGTGGGTCGGGTGGCTACACCTTC	CASSEHSGSGGYTF
TRBV4-2	TRBD1	TRBJ1-2	NA	TGTGCCAGCAGCCAAGAGGGACAGGGTTTAAAAGCCTTC	CASSQEGQGLKAF
TRBV6-1	TRBD1	TRBJ1-5	NA	TGTGCCAGCAGTGAGGGACAGCTGTATAGCAATCAGCCCCAGCATTTT	CASSEGQLYSNQPQHF
TRBV7-8	NA	TRBJ1-2	NA	TGTGCCAGCAGCCCGGGTGGCCTGAACTATGGCTACACCTTC	CASSPGGLNYGYTF
TRBV3-1/TRBV3-2	NA	TRBJ2-7	NA	TGTGCCAGCAGCCAAGTTGGACACCGTATCTACTTC	CASSQVGHRIYF
TRBV3-1/TRBV3-2	NA	TRBJ1-2	few	TGTGCCAGCAGCCAAGATTACGCAGGGACTTATGGCTACACCTTC	CASSQDYAGTYGYTF
TRBV9	NA	TRBJ1-6	NA	TGTGCCAGCATACTGGATTCACCCCTCCACTTT	CASILDSPLHF
TRBV7-2	NA	TRBJ2-5	NA	TGTGCCAGCAGCCCGACGACCCCACAAGAGACCCAGTACTTC	CASSPTTPQETQYF
TRBV5-4	NA	TRBJ1-2	NA	TGTGCCAGCAGCTCCTGGGAGCTATTAGGTGGCTACACCTTC	CASSSWELLGGYTF
TRBV3-1/TRBV3-2	TRBD1	TRBJ2-7	NA	TGTGCCAGCAGCCAAGACCAATACGGTCCGGACAGGGGTTTTCGTGGGCAGTACTTC	CASSQDQYGPDRGFRGQYF
TRBV6-2/TRBV6-3	NA	TRBJ2-7	NA	TGTGCCAGCAGCCAAGGGTCATCGGGTATCTACGAGCAGTACTTC	CASSQGSSGIYEQYF
TRBV18	NA	TRBJ2-1	once	TGTGCCAGCTCACCAGAACTAGCCGCTGAGCAGTTCTTC	CASSPELAAEQFF
TRBV7-2	TRBD2	TRBJ2-7	NA	TGTGCCAGCAGAGCGGGGGGCCTAACCTACGAGCAGTACTTC	CASRAGGLTYEQYF
TRBV20-1	TRBD2	TRBJ2-5	NA	TGCAGTGCTAGTGGAACGGGGGGTTCGTGGGAGACCCAGTACTTC	CSASGTGGSWETQYF
TRBV5-6	TRBD1	TRBJ1-1	NA	TGTGCCAGCAGCTGGGGACAGCTAAACACTGAAGCTTTCTTT	CASSWGQLNTEAFF
TRBV5-1	NA	TRBJ1-3	NA	TGCGCCAGCAGCTTGGGACGTGGCTCTGGAAACACCATATATTTT	CASSLGRGSGNTIYF
TRBV27	TRBD1	TRBJ1-1	few	TGTGCCAGCAGTTGGGGACAGGGCCTAATGAACACTGAAGCTTTCTTT	CASSWGQGLMNTEAFF
TRBV3-1/TRBV3-2	TRBD2	TRBJ2-7	NA	TGTGCCAGCAGCCCGACTAGCGGGGCTGGCGAGCAGTACTTC	CASSPTSGAGEQYF
TRBV29-1	NA	TRBJ2-1	NA	TGCAGCGTTGAAAGACAGGTACCTAGGGATGAGCAGTTCTTC	CSVERQVPRDEQFF
TRBV7-2	NA	TRBJ1-1	NA	TGTGCCAGCAGCTCCCTAGCCACGGGCACTGAAGCTTTCTTT	CASSSLATGTEAFF
TRBV5-1	NA	TRBJ2-3	once	TGCGCCAGCAGCTTGGTTTTAGGGAGTGGCACAGATACGCAGTATTTT	CASSLVLGSGTDTQYF
TRBV18	TRBD2	TRBJ2-1	NA	TGTGCCAGCTCACTTGGTCGCGGGAGGAATGAGCAGTTCTTC	CASSLGRGRNEQFF
TRBV11-2	NA	TRBJ1-2	NA	TGTGCCAGCAGCGGATCCAGGTTTGGCTACACCTTC	CASSGSRFGYTF
TRBV6-2/TRBV6-3	NA	TRBJ2-3	few	TGTGCCAGCAGTTACGGAAGTGCTAGCACAGATACGCAGTATTTT	CASSYGSASTDTQYF
TRBV3-1/TRBV3-2	NA	TRBJ1-1	few	TGTGCCAGCAGCCAAGGCCAGAGCATGAACACTGAAGCTTTCTTT	CASSQGQSMNTEAFF
TRBV12-2	NA	TRBJ1-2	NA	TGTGCAAGTCGTCGGGACGCAGCTAACTATGGCTACACCTTC	CASRRDAANYGYTF
TRBV5-5	NA	TRBJ1-2	NA	TGTGCCAGCAGCTTGTGGGACACTTCTAACTATGGCTACACCTTC	CASSLWDTSNYGYTF
TRBV7-2	NA	TRBJ2-1	NA	TGTGCCAGCAGCTCGTACGGGGCCTATGAGCAGTTCTTC	CASSSYGAYEQFF
TRBV20-1	NA	TRBJ1-2	NA	TGCAGCACCGGGGGCCCCTATGGCTACACCTTC	CSTGGPYGYTF
TRBV19	TRBD1	TRBJ1-1	NA	TGTGCCAGTGTCGACAGGGGGAACACTGAAGCTTTCTTT	CASVDRGNTEAFF
TRBV5-4	TRBD2	TRBJ2-7	NA	TGTGCCAGCAGCCCCCCGGGAGCGGGGGCCTACGAGCAGTACTTC	CASSPPGAGAYEQYF
TRBV5-4	TRBD1	TRBJ2-5	NA	TGTGCCAGCAGCTTTCCCGGGACAGGGGGTATGCGGGAGACCCAGTACTTC	CASSFPGTGGMRETQYF
TRBV4-3	NA	TRBJ1-2	few	TGCGCCAGCAGCCAAACAGGGAAAAGCTATGGCTACACCTTC	CASSQTGKSYGYTF